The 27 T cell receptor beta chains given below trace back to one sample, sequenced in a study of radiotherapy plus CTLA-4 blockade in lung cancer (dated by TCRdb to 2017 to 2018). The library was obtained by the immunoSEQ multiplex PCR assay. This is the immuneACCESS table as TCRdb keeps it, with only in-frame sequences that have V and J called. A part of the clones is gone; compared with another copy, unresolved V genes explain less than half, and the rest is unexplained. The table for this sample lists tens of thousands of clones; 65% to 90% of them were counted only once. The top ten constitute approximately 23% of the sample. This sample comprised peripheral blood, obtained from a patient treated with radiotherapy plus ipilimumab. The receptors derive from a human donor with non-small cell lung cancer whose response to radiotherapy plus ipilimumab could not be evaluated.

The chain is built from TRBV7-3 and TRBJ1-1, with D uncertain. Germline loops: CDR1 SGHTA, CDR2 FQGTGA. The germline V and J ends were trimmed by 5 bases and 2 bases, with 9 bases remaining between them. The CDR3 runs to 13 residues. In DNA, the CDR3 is TGTGCCAGCAGCGTTCGGGGAAACACTGAAGCTTTCTTT. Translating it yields CASSVRGNTEAFF.

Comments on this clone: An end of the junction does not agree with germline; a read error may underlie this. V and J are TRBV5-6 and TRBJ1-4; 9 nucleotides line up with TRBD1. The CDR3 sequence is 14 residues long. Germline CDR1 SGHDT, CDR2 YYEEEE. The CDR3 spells CASSLQGAWEKPFF. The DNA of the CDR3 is TGTGCCAGCAGCCTACAGGGGGCGTGGGAAAAACCGTTTTTT.

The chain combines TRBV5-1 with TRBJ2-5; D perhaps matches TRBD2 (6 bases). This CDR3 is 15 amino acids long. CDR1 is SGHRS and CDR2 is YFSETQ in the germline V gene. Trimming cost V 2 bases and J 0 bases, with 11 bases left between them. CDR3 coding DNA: TGCGCCAGCAGCTTTAGGGCGGGGAACCAAGAGACCCAGTACTTC. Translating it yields CASSFRAGNQETQYF.

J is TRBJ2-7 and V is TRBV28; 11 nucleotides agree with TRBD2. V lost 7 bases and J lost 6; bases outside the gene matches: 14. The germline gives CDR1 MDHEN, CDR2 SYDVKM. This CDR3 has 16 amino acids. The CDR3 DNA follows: TGTGCCAGCACCCTATCCGGGACTAGCGGTATTGGCGAGCAGTACTTC. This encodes CASTLSGTSGIGEQYF.

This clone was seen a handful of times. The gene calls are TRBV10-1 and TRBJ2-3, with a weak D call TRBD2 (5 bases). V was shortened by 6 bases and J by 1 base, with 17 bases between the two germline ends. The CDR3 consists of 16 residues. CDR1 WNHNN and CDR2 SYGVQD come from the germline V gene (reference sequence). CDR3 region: CASSSDFELGTDTQYF. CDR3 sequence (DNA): TGCGCCAGCAGCTCGGACTTCGAATTGGGCACAGATACGCAGTATTTT.

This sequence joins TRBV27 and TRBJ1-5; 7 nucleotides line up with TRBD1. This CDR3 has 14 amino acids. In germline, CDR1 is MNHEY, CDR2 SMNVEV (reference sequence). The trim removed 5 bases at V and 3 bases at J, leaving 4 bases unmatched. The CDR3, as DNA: TGTGCCAGCAGTATGAGGGGGCCCAATCAGCCCCAGCATTTT. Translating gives CASSMRGPNQPQHF.

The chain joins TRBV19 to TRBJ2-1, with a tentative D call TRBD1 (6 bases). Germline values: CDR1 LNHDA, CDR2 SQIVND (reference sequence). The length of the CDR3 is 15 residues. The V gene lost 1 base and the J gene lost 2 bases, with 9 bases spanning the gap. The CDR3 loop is CASSIVAGAYNEQFF. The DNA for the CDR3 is TGTGCCAGTAGTATAGTGGCAGGGGCCTACAATGAGCAGTTCTTC.

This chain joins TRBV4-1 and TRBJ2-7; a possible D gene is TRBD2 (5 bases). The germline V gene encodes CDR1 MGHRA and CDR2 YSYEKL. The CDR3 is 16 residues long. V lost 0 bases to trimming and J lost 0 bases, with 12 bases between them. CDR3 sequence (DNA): TGCGCCAGCAGCCAAGAGGAGCGGTCGAGCTCCTACGAGCAGTACTTC. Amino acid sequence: CASSQEERSSSYEQYF.

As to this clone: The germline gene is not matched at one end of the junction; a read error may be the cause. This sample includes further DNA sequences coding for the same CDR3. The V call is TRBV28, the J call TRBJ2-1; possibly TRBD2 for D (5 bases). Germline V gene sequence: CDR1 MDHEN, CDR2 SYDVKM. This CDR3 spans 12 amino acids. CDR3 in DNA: TGTGCCAGTAGTTTCCCTCGCGGGGAGCAGTTCTTC. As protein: CASSFPRGEQFF. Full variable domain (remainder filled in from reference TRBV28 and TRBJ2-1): DVKVTQSSRYLVKRTGEKVFLECVQDMDHENMFWYRQDPGLGLRLIYFSYDVKMKEKGDIPEGYSVSREKKERFSLILESASTNQTSMYLCASSFPRGEQFFGPGTRLTVL.

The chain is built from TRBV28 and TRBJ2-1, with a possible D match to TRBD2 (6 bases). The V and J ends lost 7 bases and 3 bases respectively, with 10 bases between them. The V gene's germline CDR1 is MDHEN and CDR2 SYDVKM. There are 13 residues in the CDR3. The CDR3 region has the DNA TGTGCCAGCAAGTGGGGGGACTACAATGAGCAGTTCTTC. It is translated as CASKWGDYNEQFF. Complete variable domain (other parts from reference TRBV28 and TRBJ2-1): DVKVTQSSRYLVKRTGEKVFLECVQDMDHENMFWYRQDPGLGLRLIYFSYDVKMKEKGDIPEGYSVSREKKERFSLILESASTNQTSMYLCASKWGDYNEQFFGPGTRLTVL.

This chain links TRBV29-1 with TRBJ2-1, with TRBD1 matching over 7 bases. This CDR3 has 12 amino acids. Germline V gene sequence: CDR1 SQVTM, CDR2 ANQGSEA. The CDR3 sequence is CGGQSSYNEQFF. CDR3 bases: TGCGGGGGACAGTCCTCCTACAATGAGCAGTTCTTC.

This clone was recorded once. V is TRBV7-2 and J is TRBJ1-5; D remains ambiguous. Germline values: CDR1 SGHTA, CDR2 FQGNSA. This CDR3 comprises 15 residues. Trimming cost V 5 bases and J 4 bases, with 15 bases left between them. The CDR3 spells CASSPRPGQNQPQHF. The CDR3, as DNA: TGTGCCAGCAGCCCTAGGCCGGGTCAGAATCAGCCCCAGCATTTT.

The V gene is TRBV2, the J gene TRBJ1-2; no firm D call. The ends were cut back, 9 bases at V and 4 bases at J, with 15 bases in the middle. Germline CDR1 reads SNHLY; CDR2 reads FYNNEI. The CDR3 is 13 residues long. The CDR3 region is CARELTESYGYTF. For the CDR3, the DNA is TGTGCCAGGGAGTTGACGGAAAGCTATGGCTACACCTTC.

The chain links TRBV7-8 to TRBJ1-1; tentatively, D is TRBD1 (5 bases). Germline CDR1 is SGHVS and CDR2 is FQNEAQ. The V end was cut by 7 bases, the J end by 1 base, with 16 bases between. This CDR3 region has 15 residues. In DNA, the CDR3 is TGTGCCAGCAACTCACGGCGGGGGGGGAACACTGAAGCTTTCTTT. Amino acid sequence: CASNSRRGGNTEAFF.

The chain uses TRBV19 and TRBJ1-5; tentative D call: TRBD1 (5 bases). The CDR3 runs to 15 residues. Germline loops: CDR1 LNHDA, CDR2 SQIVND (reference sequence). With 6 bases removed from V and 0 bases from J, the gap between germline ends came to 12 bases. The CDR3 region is CASSPTDNSNQPQHF. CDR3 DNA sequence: TGTGCCAGTAGCCCGACAGACAATAGCAATCAGCCCCAGCATTTT.

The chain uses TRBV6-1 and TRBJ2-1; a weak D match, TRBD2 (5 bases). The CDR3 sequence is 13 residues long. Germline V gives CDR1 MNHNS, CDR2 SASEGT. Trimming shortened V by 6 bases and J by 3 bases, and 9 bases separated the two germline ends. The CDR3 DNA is TGTGCCAGCAGGAGTGGAGGCTACAATGAGCAGTTCTTC. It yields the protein CASRSGGYNEQFF.

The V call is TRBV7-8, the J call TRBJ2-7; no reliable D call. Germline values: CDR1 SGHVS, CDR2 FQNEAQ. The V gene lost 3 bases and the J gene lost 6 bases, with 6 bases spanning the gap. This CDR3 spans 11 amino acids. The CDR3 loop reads CASSFGSEQYF. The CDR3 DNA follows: TGTGCCAGCAGCTTCGGTTCCGAGCAGTACTTC. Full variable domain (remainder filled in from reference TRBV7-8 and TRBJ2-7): GAGVSQSPRYKVAKRGQDVALRCDPISGHVSLFWYQQALGQGPEFLTYFQNEAQLDKSGLPSDRFFAERPEGSVSTLKIQRTQQEDSAVYLCASSFGSEQYFGPGTRLTVT.

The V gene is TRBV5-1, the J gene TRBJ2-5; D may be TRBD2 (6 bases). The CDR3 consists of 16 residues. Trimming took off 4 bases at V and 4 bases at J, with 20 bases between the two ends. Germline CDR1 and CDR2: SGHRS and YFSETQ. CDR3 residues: CASSVRDPGRGETQYF. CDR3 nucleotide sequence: TGCGCCAGCAGCGTCCGGGACCCCGGGCGGGGAGAGACCCAGTACTTC.

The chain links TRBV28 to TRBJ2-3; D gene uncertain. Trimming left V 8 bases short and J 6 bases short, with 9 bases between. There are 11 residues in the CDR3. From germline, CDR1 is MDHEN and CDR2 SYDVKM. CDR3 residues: CASGGRDTQYF. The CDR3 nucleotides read TGTGCCAGCGGCGGCCGGGATACGCAGTATTTT. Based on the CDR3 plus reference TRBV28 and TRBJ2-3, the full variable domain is DVKVTQSSRYLVKRTGEKVFLECVQDMDHENMFWYRQDPGLGLRLIYFSYDVKMKEKGDIPEGYSVSREKKERFSLILESASTNQTSMYLCASGGRDTQYFGPGTRLTVL.

Here the CDR3 reads CASSDGTSGPDTQYF. The CDR3 DNA sequence: TGTGCCAGCAGCGACGGGACTAGCGGGCCGGATACGCAGTATTTT. The gene calls are TRBV6-1 and TRBJ2-3, with 12 bases fitting TRBD2. With V trimmed by 6 bases and J by 6 bases, 7 bases remained unmatched. Germline-derived CDR1 and CDR2 are MNHNS and SASEGT. This CDR3 comprises 15 residues.

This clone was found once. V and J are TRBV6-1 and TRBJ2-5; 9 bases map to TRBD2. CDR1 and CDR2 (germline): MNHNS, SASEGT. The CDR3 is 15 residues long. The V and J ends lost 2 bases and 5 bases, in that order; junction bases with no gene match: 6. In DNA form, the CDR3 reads TGTGCCAGCAGTGAACGAAGCGGGAGGTTCGAGACCCAGTACTTC. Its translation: CASSERSGRFETQYF.

CDR3 residues: CASSYAGEETQYF. The CDR3 DNA sequence: TGTGCCAGCAGTTATGCAGGGGAAGAGACCCAGTACTTC. The chain couples TRBV28 to TRBJ2-5; D perhaps matches TRBD1 (6 bases). The germline V gene encodes CDR1 MDHEN and CDR2 SYDVKM. The CDR3 covers 13 residues. V lost 4 bases and J 3 bases, leaving 9 bases between the germline ends. The full variable domain, its missing parts supplied by reference TRBV28 and TRBJ2-5, is DVKVTQSSRYLVKRTGEKVFLECVQDMDHENMFWYRQDPGLGLRLIYFSYDVKMKEKGDIPEGYSVSREKKERFSLILESASTNQTSMYLCASSYAGEETQYFGPGTRLLVL.

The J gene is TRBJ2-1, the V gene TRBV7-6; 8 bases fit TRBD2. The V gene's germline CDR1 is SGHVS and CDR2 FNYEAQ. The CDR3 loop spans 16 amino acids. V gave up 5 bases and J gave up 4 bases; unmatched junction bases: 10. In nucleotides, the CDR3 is TGTGCCAGCAGCCTAGAGGTCGCGGGAGGATACAATGAGCAGTTCTTC. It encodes CASSLEVAGGYNEQFF.

The CDR3 protein is CASSPPRGSGANVLTF. The CDR3, as DNA: TGTGCCAGCAGCCCTCCCAGGGGCTCTGGGGCCAACGTCCTGACTTTC. This rearrangement joins TRBV7-9 to TRBJ2-6; D might be TRBD1 (6 bases). CDR3 length: 16 residues. Germline V gene lookup returns CDR1 SEHNR and CDR2 FQNEAQ (reference sequence). Between the trimmed V and J ends, which lost 5 bases and 0 bases, there was a span of 11 bases.

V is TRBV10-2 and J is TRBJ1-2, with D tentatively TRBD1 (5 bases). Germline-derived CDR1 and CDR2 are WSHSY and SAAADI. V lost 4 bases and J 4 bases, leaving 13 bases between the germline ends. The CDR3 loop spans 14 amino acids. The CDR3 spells CASSGSRQTYGYTF. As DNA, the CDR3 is TGCGCCAGCAGTGGGTCGCGACAGACCTATGGCTACACCTTC.

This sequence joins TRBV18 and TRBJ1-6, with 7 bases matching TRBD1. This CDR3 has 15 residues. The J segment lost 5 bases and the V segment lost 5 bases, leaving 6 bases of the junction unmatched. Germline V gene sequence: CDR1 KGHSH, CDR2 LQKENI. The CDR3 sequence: CASSTRTGNNSPLHF. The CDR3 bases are TGTGCCAGCTCAACCAGGACAGGAAATAATTCACCCCTCCACTTT.

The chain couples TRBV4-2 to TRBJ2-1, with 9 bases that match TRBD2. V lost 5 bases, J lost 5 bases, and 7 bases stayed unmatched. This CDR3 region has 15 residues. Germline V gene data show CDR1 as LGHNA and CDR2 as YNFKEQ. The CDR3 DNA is TGTGCCAGCAGCATTTTAGCGGGAGTAGACAATGAGCAGTTCTTC. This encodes CASSILAGVDNEQFF.